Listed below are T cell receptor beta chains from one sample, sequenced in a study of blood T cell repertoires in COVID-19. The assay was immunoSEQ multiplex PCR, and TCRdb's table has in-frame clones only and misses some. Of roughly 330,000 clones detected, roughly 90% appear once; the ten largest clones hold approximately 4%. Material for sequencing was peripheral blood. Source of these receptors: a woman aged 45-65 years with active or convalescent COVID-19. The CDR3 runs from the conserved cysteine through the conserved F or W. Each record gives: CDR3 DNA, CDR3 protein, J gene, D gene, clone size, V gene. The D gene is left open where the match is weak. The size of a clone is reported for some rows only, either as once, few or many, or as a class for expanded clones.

TGTGCCAGCAGCCCGGACTTGTGGAACATTCAGTACTTC	CASSPDLWNIQYF	TRBJ2-4	NA	NA	TRBV27
TGTGCCACCAGCAGAACACGGGACTACAACTCCTACGAGCAGTACTTC	CATSRTRDYNSYEQYF	TRBJ2-7	TRBD2	NA	TRBV15
TGTGCCAGCAGCCCCCGACAGGGGAAGAACACTGAAGCTTTCTTT	CASSPRQGKNTEAFF	TRBJ1-1	TRBD1	NA	TRBV7-9
TGTGCCATCAGTGAAACAGGGGGTAAGGAAAAACTGTTTTTT	CAISETGGKEKLFF	TRBJ1-4	TRBD1	once	TRBV10-3
TGTGCCAGCAGCTCCCCTAAGGGACTAGCGCCCTCCTACGAGCAGTACTTC	CASSSPKGLAPSYEQYF	TRBJ2-7	TRBD2	NA	TRBV7-9
TGTGCCAGCAGCTCACCTAGGGACAGGCGAGGACCCTATAATTCACCCCTCCACTTT	CASSSPRDRRGPYNSPLHF	TRBJ1-6	TRBD1	NA	TRBV7-3
TGTGCCAGCAGCTCCTCCGGGACAGGGGTATATGGCTACACCTTC	CASSSSGTGVYGYTF	TRBJ1-2	TRBD1	NA	TRBV7-9
TGTGCCAGCAGCCAAGATTGGGCTAGCGGGAACTCCTACGAGCAGTACTTC	CASSQDWASGNSYEQYF	TRBJ2-7	TRBD2	NA	TRBV4-2
TGTGCCAGCAGTTACTCGCAGGGGGCCTACGAGCAGTACTTC	CASSYSQGAYEQYF	TRBJ2-7	TRBD1	NA	TRBV6-2/TRBV6-3
TGTGCCAGCAGCGCAAGACAGGGGGTCTACGATGTGGGTGAAAAACTGTTTTTT	CASSARQGVYDVGEKLFF	TRBJ1-4	TRBD1	NA	TRBV25-1
TGTGCCAGCAGCTTTCCTAGCGGGGGGGTAGATACGCAGTATTTT	CASSFPSGGVDTQYF	TRBJ2-3	TRBD2	NA	TRBV13
TGCGCCAGCAGCCAAGATACCGGGACAGGGTTTTTCTTC	CASSQDTGTGFFF	TRBJ2-1	TRBD1	NA	TRBV4-3
TGTGCCAGCAGCCGAAACGACAGACCAAATCAGCCCCAGCATTTT	CASSRNDRPNQPQHF	TRBJ1-5	NA	NA	TRBV3-1/TRBV3-2
TGTGCCAGCAGTGAAGCCCTCTCTAGCGGGAGGAACACCGGGGAGCTGTTTTTT	CASSEALSSGRNTGELFF	TRBJ2-2	TRBD2	NA	TRBV6-1
TGCGCCAGCAGCTTGGGTTCGGCTAGCGGATACGGGGAGCTGTTTTTT	CASSLGSASGYGELFF	TRBJ2-2	TRBD2	NA	TRBV5-1
TGTGCCAGTTCCTACACCGGGGAGCTGTTTTTT	CASSYTGELFF	TRBJ2-2	NA	NA	TRBV28
TGTGCCACCGAAATTATACACGTTCCGGGACAGGGCGCCTACGAGCAGTACTTC	CATEIIHVPGQGAYEQYF	TRBJ2-7	TRBD1	NA	TRBV5-4
TGTGCCAGCAGCCGGGGACAGAATGAAAAACTGTTTTTT	CASSRGQNEKLFF	TRBJ1-4	TRBD1	NA	TRBV14
TGTGCCAGTAGCAATGACTTTAGCGGGAGATGGATTGTCTCCAAAAACATTCAGTACTTC	CASSNDFSGRWIVSKNIQYF	TRBJ2-4	TRBD2	NA	TRBV19
TGTGCCAGCAGAGGGACAGACGCCTACGAGCAGTACTTC	CASRGTDAYEQYF	TRBJ2-7	TRBD1	once	TRBV12-3/TRBV12-4
TGTGCCAGCAGTGAATCCTGGGGGGGAAGCGGCCGCCATGGCTACACCTTC	CASSESWGGSGRHGYTF	TRBJ1-2	NA	NA	TRBV25-1
TGTGCCAGCAGTGGCCGACAGGGGGTGAACACTGAAGCTTTCTTT	CASSGRQGVNTEAFF	TRBJ1-1	TRBD1	once	TRBV28
TGTGCCAGCAGTTATTCCCTGGGCAGATACAATGAGCAGTTCTTC	CASSYSLGRYNEQFF	TRBJ2-1	NA	NA	TRBV6-5
TGTGCCAGCAGCCTCAATAGCGGGAGGGCCGGCGGGGAGCTGTTTTTT	CASSLNSGRAGGELFF	TRBJ2-2	TRBD2	NA	TRBV4-2
TGTGCCTGGAGTCCCGGGACAGGGGGTTCTGGGGCCAACGTCCTGACTTTC	CAWSPGTGGSGANVLTF	TRBJ2-6	TRBD1	NA	TRBV30
TGTGCCAGCAGTTCACTACCTCTTCCTCGGGATAACTATGGCTACACCTTC	CASSSLPLPRDNYGYTF	TRBJ1-2	NA	NA	TRBV27
TGTGCCAGTAGTGAACAGGGTGGCACTGAAGCTTTCTTT	CASSEQGGTEAFF	TRBJ1-1	NA	NA	TRBV19
TGTGCCAGCAGTTTATACACAGGGAACACTGAAGCTTTCTTT	CASSLYTGNTEAFF	TRBJ1-1	NA	NA	TRBV28
TGTGCCAGCTCACCACGGACAGCCCAAGAGACCCAGTACTTC	CASSPRTAQETQYF	TRBJ2-5	NA	once	TRBV18
TGTGCCAGTAGTATCGGGGACAGGGTTGGAAACACCATATATTTT	CASSIGDRVGNTIYF	TRBJ1-3	TRBD1	NA	TRBV19
TGTGCCTGGAGTGTACCACAGAGCAGGCGCTTTACCTACGAGCAGTACTTC	CAWSVPQSRRFTYEQYF	TRBJ2-7	NA	NA	TRBV30
TGTGCTAGCAGCTCACTCCCGGGACAGGGGGCGATCGGGGAGCTGTTTTTT	CASSSLPGQGAIGELFF	TRBJ2-2	TRBD1	NA	TRBV7-7
TGTGCCACTTCTTTGGACAGAACCTACGAGCAGTACTTC	CATSLDRTYEQYF	TRBJ2-7	NA	NA	TRBV15
TGTGCCAGCAGCTTAGAAGACAGCTATGGCTACACCTTC	CASSLEDSYGYTF	TRBJ1-2	NA	NA	TRBV7-9
TGTGCCAGCCGCGGGGGGAGCGACTATGGCTACACCTTC	CASRGGSDYGYTF	TRBJ1-2	NA	NA	TRBV12-3/TRBV12-4
TGTGCCAGCTCACCACCTACGGGGGTATCCGGGGAGCTGTTTTTT	CASSPPTGVSGELFF	TRBJ2-2	NA	NA	TRBV18